The 27 T cell receptor beta chains in this list originate from one sample, sequenced in a study of shared clonotypes between healthy human individuals. Using immunoSEQ multiplex PCR, the repertoire was profiled, and TCRdb retains in-frame clones only, with some absent. The sample shows 950,000 to 1,100,000 clones, approximately 68% of them seen only once. Sequencing was carried out using memory CD4+ T cells sorted from blood. Subset indicated: CD45RA-negative fraction. These receptor sequences come from a man younger than 35 in good health.

The genes are TRBV2 and TRBJ1-5, with 9 positions matching TRBD1. The CDR3 runs to 17 residues. Unmatched junction bases numbered 13, after V lost 4 bases and J lost 6 bases. Germline V gene data show CDR1 as SNHLY and CDR2 as FYNNEI. Written as DNA, the CDR3 is TGTGCCAGCAGTGCGTTCGACAGGGGGTTTACCGGTCAGCCCCAGCATTTT. Its protein is CASSAFDRGFTGQPQHF.

This clone was counted a few times. This chain uses TRBV7-8 with TRBJ1-2, with D uncertain. CDR1 SGHVS and CDR2 FQNEAQ come from the germline V gene. The V end was cut by 5 bases, the J end by 6 bases, with 13 bases between. The CDR3 sequence is 13 residues long. CDR3 nucleotides: TGTGCCAGCAGCACCCCACAAGAAAATGGCTACACCTTC. Translated: CASSTPQENGYTF. The full variable domain, completed using reference TRBV7-8 and TRBJ1-2, is GAGVSQSPRYKVAKRGQDVALRCDPISGHVSLFWYQQALGQGPEFLTYFQNEAQLDKSGLPSDRFFAERPEGSVSTLKIQRTQQEDSAVYLCASSTPQENGYTFGSGTRLTVV.

V and J are TRBV11-2 and TRBJ2-1, with a possible D match to TRBD2 (5 bases). The CDR3 contains 16 residues. V was clipped by 5 bases and J by 7 bases, with 21 bases between them. CDR1 is SGHAT, CDR2 FQNNGV, per germline. CDR3: CASSPLYMGSGNEQFF. DNA for the CDR3: TGTGCCAGCAGCCCCCTTTATATGGGGTCGGGAAATGAGCAGTTCTTC.

In DNA, the CDR3 is TGCGCCAGCAGCTTGGTAACGGGGATAGGTAATGAGCAGTTCTTC. Translated, it gives CASSLVTGIGNEQFF. The V call is TRBV5-1, the J call TRBJ2-1, with D possibly TRBD2 on 5 matching bases. The germline V and J ends were trimmed by 0 bases and 7 bases, with 14 bases remaining between them. The CDR3 contains 15 residues. Germline assignment: CDR1 SGHRS and CDR2 YFSETQ.

The V call is TRBV7-2, the J call TRBJ2-3; D possibly corresponds to TRBD2 (6 bases). This CDR3 spans 15 amino acids. Between the trimmed V and J ends, which lost 5 bases and 4 bases, there was a span of 16 bases. Germline values: CDR1 SGHTA, CDR2 FQGNSA. In DNA, the CDR3 is TGTGCCAGCAGCGGAAAGGGAGGAGGGGCAGATACGCAGTATTTT. It codes for CASSGKGGGADTQYF.

The CDR3 coding sequence is TGTGCCATCAGTGGGACAGGGTCCACCGGGGAGCTGTTTTTT. Translating gives CAISGTGSTGELFF. The rearrangement uses TRBV10-3 and TRBJ2-2; TRBD1 aligns across 8 bases. V shed 4 bases, J shed 4 bases, and the junction held 2 bases outside the gene matches. The CDR3 runs 14 residues. Germline values: CDR1 ENHRY, CDR2 SYGVKD.

This clone occurred once. The chain recombines TRBV5-1 with TRBJ2-5; 12 nucleotides line up with TRBD2. This CDR3 has 16 residues. CDR1 and CDR2 (germline): SGHRS, YFSETQ. The J segment lost 5 bases and the V segment lost 0 bases, leaving 5 bases of the junction unmatched. DNA for the CDR3: TGCGCCAGCAGCTTGGAGCCTAGCGGGGGGGTGGAGACCCAGTACTTC. This codes for CASSLEPSGGVETQYF.

This clone was counted a single time. The CDR3 region has the DNA TGCGCCAGCAGCCGGCAGACAGGAACTAATGAAAAACTGTTTTTT. Translating gives CASSRQTGTNEKLFF. The chain employs TRBV4-3 and TRBJ1-4; perhaps TRBD1 as D (6 bases). The germline V and J ends were trimmed by 4 bases and 1 base, with 10 bases remaining between them. The CDR3 runs 15 residues. Germline lookup yields CDR1 LGHNA and CDR2 YSLEER.

V is TRBV10-3 and J is TRBJ2-5; 9 bases are a match to TRBD2. Germline V gives CDR1 ENHRY, CDR2 SYGVKD. CDR3 size: 13 residues. V shed 9 bases and J 3 bases; nucleotides not matched to a gene: 5. The DNA for the CDR3 is TGTGCCATAAGTAGCGGGGGTGAAGAGACCCAGTACTTC. Translating gives CAISSGGEETQYF.

V is TRBV10-3 and J is TRBJ2-7; D is unclear. This CDR3 is built from 14 residues. V lost 4 bases and J lost 2, with 12 bases in between. From germline, CDR1 is ENHRY and CDR2 SYGVKD. This chain's CDR3 is CAISVSGGTYEQYF. CDR3 DNA: TGTGCCATCAGTGTCTCAGGCGGTACCTACGAGCAGTACTTC.

J is TRBJ1-2 and V is TRBV30; no definite D call. The CDR3 runs 12 residues. Trimming removed 0 bases from V and 8 bases from J, with 10 bases in between. Germline CDR1 reads GTSNPN; CDR2 reads SVGIG (reference sequence). The CDR3 loop reads CAWSVTVGGYTF. For the CDR3, the DNA is TGTGCCTGGAGTGTTACCGTGGGGGGCTACACCTTC.

This chain joins TRBV4-1 and TRBJ1-1, with TRBD1 identical over 9 bases. Germline CDR1 MGHRA, CDR2 YSYEKL. V was pared by 1 base and J by 5 bases, with 8 bases of the junction left unmatched. The CDR3 has 16 amino acids. The CDR3 DNA is TGCGCCAGCAGCCAAGGCAGGACAGGGGTTGGAACTGAAGCTTTCTTT. It is translated as CASSQGRTGVGTEAFF.

On this clone: A read error may produce the germline difference seen at one junction end. The chain has TRBV7-7 and TRBJ1-3, with a tentative D call TRBD1 (5 bases). Germline CDR1 and CDR2: SSHAT and FNYEAQ (reference sequence). The CDR3 has 14 amino acids. CDR3 DNA: TGTGCTAGCAGCTCTGGGACCTCCGGAAACACCATATATTTT. Its protein is CASSSGTSGNTIYF.

The J gene is TRBJ1-4, the V gene TRBV14, with D perhaps TRBD1 (6 bases). The CDR3 has 17 amino acids. In germline, CDR1 is SGHDN, CDR2 FVKESK. The germline V and J ends were trimmed by 0 bases and 8 bases, with 19 bases remaining between them. This CDR3 is CASSQDSHRGMGEKLFF. DNA for the CDR3: TGTGCCAGCAGCCAAGACTCCCATAGGGGGATGGGGGAAAAACTGTTTTTT.

This clone appeared a few times. The rearrangement uses TRBV7-2 and TRBJ1-2, with 8 positions matching TRBD1. The CDR3 covers 13 residues. Germline CDR1 SGHTA, CDR2 FQGNSA. V lost 5 bases, J lost 2 bases, and 1 base stayed unmatched. CDR3 nucleotide sequence: TGTGCCAGCAGCCGACAGGGGAACTATGGCTACACCTTC. This gives the protein CASSRQGNYGYTF.

This clone showed up just a few times. The chain joins TRBV6-5 to TRBJ1-1; 8 bases agree with TRBD1. Germline V gives CDR1 MNHEY, CDR2 SVGAGI. V lost 5 bases to trimming and J lost 4 bases; unmatched junction nucleotides: 3. This CDR3 contains 13 residues. CDR3 protein: CASSRQGSTEAFF. CDR3 coding DNA: TGTGCCAGCAGTCGACAGGGGAGCACTGAAGCTTTCTTT.

V gene TRBV27 combines with J gene TRBJ2-1; no clear D. The germline V and J ends were trimmed by 8 bases and 5 bases, with 13 bases remaining between them. The CDR3 has 13 residues. Looked up from germline, CDR1 is MNHEY and CDR2 is SMNVEV (reference sequence). The CDR3 DNA reads TGTGCCAGCTACTCGAGGTGGAACAATGAGCAGTTCTTC. Its translation: CASYSRWNNEQFF.

The chain uses TRBV6-5 and TRBJ1-6, with 7 bases lining up with TRBD1. Trimming at V came to 6 bases and at J to 5 bases, leaving 7 bases not matched to a gene. Per the germline V gene, CDR1 is MNHEY and CDR2 is SVGAGI. The CDR3 covers 15 residues. CDR3 amino acids: CASRGKTGNNSPLHF. In DNA, the CDR3 is TGTGCCAGCAGGGGCAAGACAGGGAATAATTCACCCCTCCACTTT.

This chain uses TRBV30 with TRBJ2-1; D not resolved. This CDR3 comprises 14 residues. Trimming removed 0 bases at V and 5 bases at J, with 11 bases between. Germline loops: CDR1 GTSNPN, CDR2 SVGIG (reference sequence). The CDR3 sequence is CAWSVYMIHNEQFF. The CDR3, as DNA: TGTGCCTGGAGTGTTTATATGATCCACAATGAGCAGTTCTTC.

The V and J genes are TRBV2 and TRBJ2-7; D is perhaps TRBD1 or TRBD2 (5 bases each). V gave up 6 bases and J gave up 7 bases, with 16 bases separating them. From germline, CDR1 is SNHLY and CDR2 FYNNEI. CDR3 length: 13 residues. The CDR3 DNA reads as TGTGCCAGCAGAGACGGGACGCTTGGAGAGCAGTACTTC. Its protein product is CASRDGTLGEQYF. Combining the CDR3 with reference TRBV2 and TRBJ2-7 gives the whole variable domain EPEVTQTPSHQVTQMGQEVILRCVPISNHLYFYWYRQILGQKVEFLVSFYNNEISEKSEIFDDQFSVERPDGSNFTLKIRSTKLEDSAMYFCASRDGTLGEQYFGPGTRLTVT.

The chain has TRBV6-1 and TRBJ2-3; D possibly corresponds to TRBD2 (7 bases). This CDR3 has 15 amino acids. Germline CDR1 reads MNHNS; CDR2 reads SASEGT. The V end lost 2 bases, the J end lost 4 bases, and 13 bases lay between the germline ends. CDR3 residues: CASSEIWGGADTQYF. For the CDR3, the DNA is TGTGCCAGCAGTGAAATTTGGGGGGGCGCAGATACGCAGTATTTT.

This clone has only a few counts. This chain links TRBV14 with TRBJ2-1, with 9 bases that match TRBD2. The V and J ends lost 3 bases and 4 bases, in that order; junction bases with no gene match: 7. Germline assignment: CDR1 SGHDN and CDR2 FVKESK. The CDR3 loop spans 16 amino acids. The CDR3 loop is CASSQRLLAGYNEQFF. DNA of the CDR3: TGTGCCAGCAGCCAGCGGCTTCTAGCGGGGTACAATGAGCAGTTCTTC.

Comments on this clone: A clone one base away is much larger, so this may be a read error. The CDR3 sequence is CASSVDRDTEAFF. The CDR3 DNA follows: TGTGCCAGCAGTGTGGACAGGGACACTGAAGCTTTCTTT. V usage is TRBV6-1 and J usage is TRBJ1-1, with 8 bases identical to TRBD1. CDR3 length equals 13 residues. Trimming at V came to 4 bases and at J to 3 bases, leaving 1 base not matched to a gene. The germline gives CDR1 MNHNS, CDR2 SASEGT.

This chain connects TRBV5-6 to TRBJ2-5, with D unresolved. The J call may be faulty, since TRBJ2-7 better matches the DNA end. The CDR3 totals 13 residues. Germline loops: CDR1 SGHDT, CDR2 YYEEEE. CDR3 nucleotides: TGTGCCAGCAGCTTACCAGCTTCCTACGAGCAGTACTTC. Protein sequence: CASSLPASYEQYF.

The gene calls are TRBV30 and TRBJ2-3; 7 bases are shared with TRBD2. Germline V lookup: CDR1 GTSNPN, CDR2 SVGIG (reference sequence). This CDR3 contains 14 residues. With V trimmed by 2 bases and J by 0 bases, 2 bases remained unmatched. CDR3 sequence (DNA): TGTGCCTGGAGTAGCGGGGTAAGCACAGATACGCAGTATTTT. It encodes CAWSSGVSTDTQYF.

The rearrangement links TRBV5-1 to TRBJ1-2; 8 bases are shared with TRBD1. With 1 base clipped from V and 3 bases from J, the junction kept 2 bases outside the gene matches. Germline V gene sequence: CDR1 SGHRS, CDR2 YFSETQ. The CDR3 has 14 amino acids. This CDR3 reads CASSLWGQDYGYTF. For the CDR3, the DNA is TGCGCCAGCAGCTTGTGGGGACAGGACTATGGCTACACCTTC.

The chain has TRBV7-9 and TRBJ1-1; D is ambiguous. Deletions cut 7 bases from V and 0 bases from J, with 6 bases between. Germline-derived CDR1 and CDR2 are SEHNR and FQNEAQ (reference sequence). There are 12 residues in the CDR3. The CDR3 loop reads CASTRMNTEAFF. The CDR3 DNA sequence: TGTGCCAGCACCCGAATGAACACTGAAGCTTTCTTT.